What follows are 24 T cell receptor beta chains derived from one specimen sequenced in a study of T cell clonotyping in hematopoietic cell transplantation. This table comes from immunoSEQ multiplex PCR, and its TCRdb copy is limited to in-frame clones, with some not included. The table has roughly 6,100 clones, 32% seen once. Sequences were derived from peripheral blood mononuclear cells, sampled 30 days after allogeneic stem cell transplant. The receptors originated from a female patient aged 45-65 years who had an allogeneic stem cell transplant from an unrelated donor, so the T cells may come from the graft donor. Some clones in this sample may be carry-over from other donors' samples.

This clone has more than one count but fewer than ten. J is TRBJ1-2 and V is TRBV30; 10 bases match TRBD1. The V gene's germline CDR1 is GTSNPN and CDR2 SVGIG (reference sequence). V shed 0 bases, J shed 8 bases, and the junction held 6 bases outside the gene matches. The CDR3 spans 14 residues. CDR3: CAWSVYKTGGGYTF. CDR3 coding DNA: TGTGCCTGGAGTGTCTATAAGACAGGGGGCGGCTACACCTTC.

The chain joins TRBV5-6 to TRBJ2-7; no firm D call. There are 12 residues in the CDR3. Between the trimmed V and J ends, which lost 5 bases and 0 bases, there was a span of 6 bases. Germline CDR1 is SGHDT and CDR2 is YYEEEE. The CDR3 loop is CASSRLSYEQYF. The DNA for the CDR3 is TGTGCCAGCAGTCGCCTCTCCTACGAGCAGTACTTC.

This clone was detected a few times. The chain employs TRBV30 and TRBJ1-5; no reliable D call. The CDR3 consists of 13 residues. CDR1 is GTSNPN and CDR2 is SVGIG in the germline V gene (reference sequence). V was cut by 0 bases and J by 2 bases, with 5 bases left in between. The CDR3 coding sequence is TGTGCCTGGAGTGTACGCGGCAATCAGCCCCAGCATTTT. Translating gives CAWSVRGNQPQHF.

The chain joins TRBV4-3 to TRBJ2-1; D not certain. The CDR3 has 15 residues. The V gene lost 0 bases and the J gene lost 5 bases, with 11 bases spanning the gap. CDR1 LGHNA and CDR2 YSLEER come from the germline V gene. The CDR3 region is CASSQEFLAHNEQFF. DNA for the CDR3: TGCGCCAGCAGCCAAGAATTCCTCGCGCACAATGAGCAGTTCTTC.

This clone came up a few times. The chain couples TRBV6-5 to TRBJ2-1; D possibly corresponds to TRBD2 (7 bases). V lost 2 bases to trimming and J lost 5 bases, with 13 bases between them. Germline-derived CDR1 and CDR2 are MNHEY and SVGAGI. This CDR3 has 15 amino acids. Written as DNA, the CDR3 is TGTGCCAGCAGTTACCGTAGGGGGAGGGACAATGAGCAGTTCTTC. This sequence encodes CASSYRRGRDNEQFF.

The rearrangement joins TRBV6-5 to TRBJ1-2; D not resolved. CDR3 length equals 14 residues. Germline CDR1 MNHEY, CDR2 SVGAGI. Trimming removed 2 bases from V and 2 bases from J, with 9 bases in between. The CDR3 coding sequence is TGTGCCAGCAGTTACGGTCTGAGGAACTATGGCTACACCTTC. This codes for CASSYGLRNYGYTF.

This clone appeared a few times. CDR3 amino acids: CSAMYVAEAFF. The CDR3 coding sequence is TGCAGTGCTATGTACGTCGCGGAAGCTTTCTTT. J is TRBJ1-1 and V is TRBV20-1; D is ambiguous. Trimming removed 4 bases from V and 8 bases from J, with 11 bases in between. Germline V gene sequence: CDR1 DFQATT, CDR2 SNEGSKA (reference sequence). CDR3 length: 11 residues.

The chain joins TRBV5-6 to TRBJ1-1; D remains ambiguous. Germline CDR1 reads SGHDT; CDR2 reads YYEEEE. This CDR3 is 14 amino acids long. Between the trimmed V and J ends, which lost 3 bases and 5 bases, there was a span of 14 bases. The DNA of the CDR3 is TGTGCCAGCAGCTGGTCGGGTGGGGTGACTGAAGCTTTCTTT. Translating it yields CASSWSGGVTEAFF. Based on the CDR3 plus reference TRBV5-6 and TRBJ1-1, the full variable domain is DAGVTQSPTHLIKTRGQQVTLRCSPKSGHDTVSWYQQALGQGPQFIFQYYEEEERQRGNFPDRFSGHQFPNYSSELNVNALLLGDSALYLCASSWSGGVTEAFFGQGTRLTVV.

This clone has a handful of counts. The CDR3, as DNA: TGTGCCTGGAGTGGGGGTCGCAATCAGCCCCAGCATTTT. Protein: CAWSGGRNQPQHF. The chain combines TRBV30 with TRBJ1-5, with no clear D. Germline V CDR1 and CDR2: GTSNPN, SVGIG (reference sequence). The length of the CDR3 is 13 residues. V dropped 1 base and J dropped 2 bases, with 6 bases sitting between them.

The rearrangement joins TRBV28 to TRBJ1-4; 7 bases match TRBD1. Looked up from germline, CDR1 is MDHEN and CDR2 is SYDVKM. The CDR3 contains 15 residues. The J segment lost 6 bases and the V segment lost 5 bases, leaving 9 bases of the junction unmatched. As DNA, the CDR3 is TGTGCCAGCAGTGGATCGACAGGGTTTGATGAAAAACTGTTTTTT. Translation: CASSGSTGFDEKLFF.

This clone was found a few times. One end of the junction fails to match germline, which may point to a read error. The chain recombines TRBV5-6 with TRBJ2-6; D may match TRBD1 or TRBD2 (5 bases each). CDR3 length: 15 residues. The germline gives CDR1 SGHDT, CDR2 YYEEEE. The CDR3 here is CASSRGFSGANVLTF. CDR3 DNA sequence: TGTGCCAGCAGCAGAGGGTTCTCTGGGGCCAACGTCCTAACTTTC.

The chain is built from TRBV6-5 and TRBJ1-2; 8 bases align to TRBD1. The CDR3 is 16 residues long. The V gene's germline CDR1 is MNHEY and CDR2 SVGAGI. J gave up 6 bases and V 0 bases, and 9 bases lay outside the gene matches. The CDR3 loop is CASSYSTTGAQHGYTF. The CDR3 DNA is TGTGCCAGCAGTTACTCGACGACAGGGGCTCAACATGGCTACACCTTC.

This chain connects TRBV30 to TRBJ1-2; D unresolved. The CDR3 loop spans 13 amino acids. The V end lost 8 bases, the J end lost 13 bases, and 26 bases lay between the germline ends. Germline loops: CDR1 GTSNPN, CDR2 SVGIG (reference sequence). The chain's CDR3 is CAGFFDPDYVSTF. The CDR3 DNA sequence: TGTGCCGGCTTTTTCGACCCCGACTATGTTTCCACCTTC.

The rearrangement uses TRBV29-1 and TRBJ2-2; TRBD1 might be the D (6 bases). The germline V gene has CDR1 SQVTM and CDR2 ANQGSEA. V was shortened by 6 bases and J by 4 bases, with 9 bases between the two germline ends. There are 12 residues in the CDR3. CDR3 protein: CSVSGVTGELFF. The CDR3 bases are TGCAGCGTCTCAGGGGTCACCGGGGAGCTGTTTTTT.

The chain joins TRBV30 to TRBJ2-7; perhaps TRBD1 as D (5 bases). CDR3 size: 15 residues. In germline, CDR1 is GTSNPN, CDR2 SVGIG (reference sequence). Trimming removed 2 bases at V and 2 bases at J, with 16 bases between. The CDR3 coding sequence is TGTGCCTGGAGTCCTGGACACAGTTTTACCTACGAGCAGTACTTC. Translation gives CAWSPGHSFTYEQYF. Combining the CDR3 with reference TRBV30 and TRBJ2-7 gives the whole variable domain SQTIHQWPATLVQPVGSPLSLECTVEGTSNPNLYWYRQAAGRGLQLLFYSVGIGQISSEVPQNLSASRPQDRQFILSSKKLLLSDSGFYLCAWSPGHSFTYEQYFGPGTRLTVT.

The chain joins TRBV6-5 to TRBJ2-1; 7 bases match TRBD2. CDR1 and CDR2 from the germline V gene are MNHEY and SVGAGI. J was trimmed by 6 bases and V by 6 bases; bases with no gene match: 8. CDR3 length: 14 residues. CDR3 coding DNA: TGTGCCAGCAGACTAGCGCCGCAGACCAATGAGCAGTTCTTC. Translated, it gives CASRLAPQTNEQFF.

The chain is built from TRBV30 and TRBJ2-3, with TRBD2 matching 10 bases. This CDR3 comprises 14 residues. CDR1 is GTSNPN and CDR2 is SVGIG in the germline V gene (reference sequence). V shed 1 base, J shed 5 bases, and the junction held 3 bases outside the gene matches. The CDR3 here is CAWSALAGVDTQYF. In nucleotides, the CDR3 is TGTGCCTGGAGTGCCCTAGCGGGAGTAGATACGCAGTATTTT.

This clone occurred a few times. The genes are TRBV29-1 and TRBJ2-1, with D possibly being TRBD1 (6 bases). Trimming took 4 bases from V and 4 from J, leaving 14 bases between them. The germline V gene has CDR1 SQVTM and CDR2 ANQGSEA. This CDR3 is 14 amino acids long. Here the CDR3 DNA reads TGCAGCGTTGTCTGGCAGGGGATTTACAATGAGCAGTTCTTC. Translating gives CSVVWQGIYNEQFF.

In this sample, this clone is medium-sized. One end of the junction varies from germline; a read error may be responsible. The chain is built from TRBV28 and TRBJ2-7; D gene ambiguous. The length of the CDR3 is 11 residues. The germline gives CDR1 MDHEN, CDR2 SYDVKM. The CDR3 coding sequence is TGTGCCAGCAGTTACCCAGAACAGAAGATCTTC. Protein sequence: CASSYPEQKIF.

The V gene is TRBV14, the J gene TRBJ2-7; D perhaps matches TRBD1 (6 bases). This CDR3 is built from 14 residues. The V and J ends lost 4 bases and 3 bases respectively, with 13 bases between them. Germline assignment: CDR1 SGHDN and CDR2 FVKESK. This chain's CDR3 is CASSRGPRSYEQYF. For the CDR3, the DNA is TGTGCCAGCAGCCGGGGGCCCCGGAGCTACGAGCAGTACTTC.

The table lists this clone with a few counts. The chain uses TRBV6-5 and TRBJ2-7, with 7 bases fitting TRBD1. The CDR3 runs 12 residues. Germline CDR1 and CDR2: MNHEY and SVGAGI. The J segment lost 4 bases and the V segment lost 10 bases, leaving 7 bases of the junction unmatched. Here the CDR3 reads CATAGTEYEQYF. The DNA for the CDR3 is TGTGCCACCGCCGGGACAGAGTACGAGCAGTACTTC.

The chain carries TRBV25-1 and TRBJ2-2, with D possibly matching TRBD1 (5 bases). The germline V gene has CDR1 MGHDK and CDR2 SYGVNS. The CDR3 length is 14 residues. Trimming stripped 5 bases from V and 3 bases from J, with 10 bases between. The CDR3 loop reads CASSPGPDTGELFF. CDR3 in DNA: TGTGCCAGCAGTCCAGGGCCCGACACCGGGGAGCTGTTTTTT.

Comment on this clone: Different DNA sequences within this sample yield the same CDR3. CDR3 nucleotides: TGTGCCAGTAGTATGACTAGCGGGGGTTACAATGAGCAGTTCTTC. Residues: CASSMTSGGYNEQFF. This rearrangement joins TRBV19 to TRBJ2-1, with 12 bases matching TRBD2. From germline, CDR1 is LNHDA and CDR2 SQIVND (reference sequence). The CDR3 covers 15 residues. J gave up 4 bases and V 3 bases, and 1 base lay outside the gene matches. The full variable domain, with the rest looked up from reference TRBV19 and TRBJ2-1, is DGGITQSPKYLFRKEGQNVTLSCEQNLNHDAMYWYRQDPGQGLRLIYYSQIVNDFQKGDIAEGYSVSREKKESFPLTVTSAQKNPTAFYLCASSMTSGGYNEQFFGPGTRLTVL.

Only a few counts were recorded for this clone. The genes are TRBV4-1 and TRBJ1-6, with 7 bases aligning to TRBD1. The CDR3 sequence is 15 residues long. The V gene's germline CDR1 is MGHRA and CDR2 YSYEKL. V was clipped by 1 base and J by 5 bases; unmatched bases: 2. The CDR3 coding sequence is TGCGCCAGCAGCCAAGTGGGACAGCATAATTCACCCCTCCACTTT. The encoded protein is CASSQVGQHNSPLHF.